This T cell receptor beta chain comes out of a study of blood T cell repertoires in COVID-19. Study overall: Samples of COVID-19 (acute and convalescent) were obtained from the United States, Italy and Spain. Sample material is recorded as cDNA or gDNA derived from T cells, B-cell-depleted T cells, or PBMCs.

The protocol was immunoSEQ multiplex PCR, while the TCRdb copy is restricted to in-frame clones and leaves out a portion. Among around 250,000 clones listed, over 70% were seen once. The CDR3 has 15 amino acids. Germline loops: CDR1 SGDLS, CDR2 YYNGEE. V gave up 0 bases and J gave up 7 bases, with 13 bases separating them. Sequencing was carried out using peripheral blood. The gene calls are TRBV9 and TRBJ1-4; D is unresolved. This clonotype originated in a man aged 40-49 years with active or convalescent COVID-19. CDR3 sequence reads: CASSVGGRRTEKLFF. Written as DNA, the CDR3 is TGTGCCAGCAGCGTAGGTGGCAGGAGGACTGAAAAACTGTTTTTT.